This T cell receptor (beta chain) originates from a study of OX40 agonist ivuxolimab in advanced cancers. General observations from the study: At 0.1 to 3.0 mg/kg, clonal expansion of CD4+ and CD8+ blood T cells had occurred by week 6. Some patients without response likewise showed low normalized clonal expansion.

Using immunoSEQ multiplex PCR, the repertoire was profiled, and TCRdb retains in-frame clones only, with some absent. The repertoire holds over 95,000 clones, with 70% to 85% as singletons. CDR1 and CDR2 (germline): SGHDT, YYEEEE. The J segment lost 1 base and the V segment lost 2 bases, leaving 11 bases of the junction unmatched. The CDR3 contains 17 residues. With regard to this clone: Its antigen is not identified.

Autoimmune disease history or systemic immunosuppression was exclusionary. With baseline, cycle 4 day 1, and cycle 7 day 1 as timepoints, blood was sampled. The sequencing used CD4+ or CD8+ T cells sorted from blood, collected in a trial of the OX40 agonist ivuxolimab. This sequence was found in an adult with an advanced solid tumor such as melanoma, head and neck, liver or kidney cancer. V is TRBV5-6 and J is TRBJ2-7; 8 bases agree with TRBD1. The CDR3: CASSFRPTGGYSYEQYF. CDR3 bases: TGTGCCAGCAGCTTTCGTCCCACAGGGGGTTATTCCTACGAGCAGTACTTC.